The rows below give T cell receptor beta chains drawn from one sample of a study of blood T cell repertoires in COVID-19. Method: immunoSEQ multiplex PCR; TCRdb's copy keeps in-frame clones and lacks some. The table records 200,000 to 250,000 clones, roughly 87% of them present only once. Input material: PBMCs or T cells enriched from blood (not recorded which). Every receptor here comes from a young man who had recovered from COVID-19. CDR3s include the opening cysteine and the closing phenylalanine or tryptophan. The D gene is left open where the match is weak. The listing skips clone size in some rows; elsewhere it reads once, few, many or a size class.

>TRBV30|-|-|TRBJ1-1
CAWGDREAFF
TGTGCCTGGGGAGACAGGGAAGCTTTCTTT
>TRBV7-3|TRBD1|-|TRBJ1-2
CASSYRGSYGYTF
TGTGCCAGCAGTTACAGGGGCAGCTATGGCTACACCTTC
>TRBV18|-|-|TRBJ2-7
CASSTNSYEQYF
TGTGCCAGCTCAACTAACTCCTACGAGCAGTACTTC
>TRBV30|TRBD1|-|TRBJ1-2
CAWSEGQNYGYTF
TGTGCCTGGAGTGAGGGACAGAACTATGGCTACACCTTC
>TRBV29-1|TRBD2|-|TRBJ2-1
CSVVRGRVGEQFF
TGCAGCGTTGTTCGCGGGAGGGTGGGTGAGCAGTTCTTC
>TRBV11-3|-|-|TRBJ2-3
CASSPQGGRDTQYF
TGTGCCAGCAGCCCACAGGGAGGGCGGGATACGCAGTATTTT
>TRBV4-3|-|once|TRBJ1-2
CASSQDSGGRFSYGYTF
TGCGCCAGCAGCCAAGATTCGGGGGGGCGGTTTAGCTATGGCTACACCTTC
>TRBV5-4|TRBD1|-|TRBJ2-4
CASSHDRGRENIQYF
TGTGCCAGCAGCCACGACAGGGGGCGGGAAAACATTCAGTACTTC
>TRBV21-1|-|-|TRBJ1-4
CASSKWGRGATNEKLFF
-
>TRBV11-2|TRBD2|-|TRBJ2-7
CASSWYIAGGRYEQYF
TGTGCCAGCAGCTGGTATATAGCGGGAGGGAGATACGAGCAGTACTTC
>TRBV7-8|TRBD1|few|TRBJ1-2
CASSLVGQGALGYGYTF
TGTGCCAGCAGCTTAGTGGGACAGGGGGCTTTAGGGTATGGCTACACCTTC
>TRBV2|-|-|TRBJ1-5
CASSEASGSWGNQPQHF
TGTGCCAGCAGTGAAGCGTCGGGGTCCTGGGGCAATCAGCCCCAGCATTTT
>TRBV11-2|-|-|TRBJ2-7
CASRSRSLSYEQYF
TGTGCCAGCAGGTCCCGTAGCCTCTCCTACGAGCAGTACTTC
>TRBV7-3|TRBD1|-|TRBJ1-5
CAPNRGMLPQHF
TGTGCCCCCAACAGGGGAATGCTGCCCCAGCATTTT
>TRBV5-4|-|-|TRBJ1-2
CASSFMSQGHGYTF
TGTGCCAGCAGCTTTATGTCACAGGGTCATGGCTACACCTTC
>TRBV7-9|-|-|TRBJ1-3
CASTLGSNSGNTIYF
TGTGCCAGCACCCTGGGGAGCAACTCTGGAAACACCATATATTTT
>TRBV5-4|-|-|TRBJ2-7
CASSLYYEQYF
TGTGCCAGCAGCTTATACTACGAGCAGTACTTC
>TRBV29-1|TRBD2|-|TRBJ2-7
CSVEVGVGGSYEQYF
TGCAGCGTTGAAGTGGGAGTCGGGGGGTCCTACGAGCAGTACTTC
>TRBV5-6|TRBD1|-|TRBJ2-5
CASSTGQRQETQYF
TGTGCCAGCAGCACGGGACAGAGACAAGAGACCCAGTACTTC
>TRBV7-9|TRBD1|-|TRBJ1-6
CASRSTGGFGTPYNSPLHF
TGTGCCAGCAGGTCGACAGGGGGGTTTGGGACCCCCTATAATTCACCCCTCCACTTT
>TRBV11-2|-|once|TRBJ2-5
CASSKTGVETQYF
TGTGCCAGCAGCAAAACGGGAGTAGAGACCCAGTACTTC
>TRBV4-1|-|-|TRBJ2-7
CASSHPTGESYEQYF
TGCGCCAGCAGCCACCCGACAGGTGAGAGCTACGAGCAGTACTTC
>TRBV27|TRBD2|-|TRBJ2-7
CASSLRTSGSASYEQYF
TGTGCCAGCAGTCTCCGGACTAGCGGGAGCGCGTCCTACGAGCAGTACTTC
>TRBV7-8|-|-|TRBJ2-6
CASSPDSGANVLTF
TGTGCCAGCAGCCCAGACTCTGGGGCCAACGTCCTGACTTTC
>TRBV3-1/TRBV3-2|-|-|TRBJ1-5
CASSPGQGDQPQHF
TGTGCCAGCAGCCCCGGCCAGGGTGATCAGCCCCAGCATTTT
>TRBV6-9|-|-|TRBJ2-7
CATKGGNTYEQYF
TGTGCCACCAAGGGGGGGAACACCTACGAGCAGTACTTC
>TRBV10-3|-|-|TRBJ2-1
CAISESKGGPYYNEQFF
TGTGCCATCAGTGAGTCTAAGGGGGGGCCATATTACAATGAGCAGTTCTTC
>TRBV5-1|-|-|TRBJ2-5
CASSSTHQETQYF
TGCGCCAGCAGCTCGACTCACCAAGAGACCCAGTACTTC
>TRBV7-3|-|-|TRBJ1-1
CASSSQQGTEAFF
TGTGCCAGCAGCTCCCAACAGGGCACTGAAGCTTTCTTT
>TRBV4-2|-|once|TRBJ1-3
CASSQDFPSGNTIYF
TGTGCCAGCAGCCAAGACTTCCCCTCTGGAAACACCATATATTTT
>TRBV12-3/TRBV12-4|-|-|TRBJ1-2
CASSLRVVGYTF
TGTGCCAGCAGCCTACGTGTCGTCGGCTACACCTTC